Described below is a single TCR beta chain sequence and its context. What it recognizes is unknown. PCR was performed using 60 Vbeta and 13 Jbeta primers. Clones were sequenced by immunoSEQ multiplex PCR, and TCRdb holds only the in-frame ones, with some missing. In the table there are about 100,000 clones, about 68% of which are singletons. The V segment lost 4 bases and the J segment 6 bases; nucleotides outside the gene matches: 8. Germline V gene data show CDR1 as KGHSH and CDR2 as LQKENI. CDR3 length: 15 amino acids. The data originate from a study of cytomegalovirus exposure and HLA in healthy donors. Study-wide results and caveats: Solely CMV serostatus was available to characterize immune exposure.

The receptor was isolated from a male donor in good health and CMV-seropositive. Sequencing used PBMCs. V usage is TRBV18 and J usage is TRBJ2-1; 8 bases are a match to TRBD1. CDR3 residues: CASSQDRVALNEQFF. DNA of the CDR3: TGTGCCAGCTCACAGGACAGGGTGGCCCTCAATGAGCAGTTCTTC.